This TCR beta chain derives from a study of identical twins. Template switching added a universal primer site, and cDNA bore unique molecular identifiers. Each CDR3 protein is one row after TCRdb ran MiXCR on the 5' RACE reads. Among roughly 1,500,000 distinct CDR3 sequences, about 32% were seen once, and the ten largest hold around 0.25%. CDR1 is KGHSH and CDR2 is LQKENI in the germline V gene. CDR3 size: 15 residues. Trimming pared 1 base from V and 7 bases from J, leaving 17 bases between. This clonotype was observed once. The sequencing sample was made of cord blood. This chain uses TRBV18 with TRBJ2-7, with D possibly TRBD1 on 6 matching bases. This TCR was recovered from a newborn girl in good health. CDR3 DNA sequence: TGTGCCAGCTCACCACAGAGACAGGACCCAAATGAGCAGTACTTC. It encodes CASSPQRQDPNEQYF. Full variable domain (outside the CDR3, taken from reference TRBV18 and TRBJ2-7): NAGVMQNPRHLVRRRGQEARLRCSPMKGHSHVYWYRQLPEEGLKFMVYLQKENIIDESGMPKERFSAEFPKEGPSILRIQQVVRGDSAAYFCASSPQRQDPNEQYFGPGTRLTVT.